This T cell receptor (beta chain) was sequenced during a study of blood T cell repertoires in COVID-19. Study background: Samples representing acute and convalescent COVID-19 were sourced from the United States, Italy and Spain. PBMCs, B-cell-depleted T cells, or T cells provided the cDNA or gDNA that made up the material.

This clone came up a few times. The CDR3 is 14 residues long. V was trimmed by 10 bases and J by 4 bases, leaving 19 bases between them. The germline V gene has CDR1 SNHLY and CDR2 FYNNEI. Per the original data handling: Reference gene primer amplification yielded estimated nucleated cell counts. Clones were sequenced by immunoSEQ multiplex PCR, and TCRdb holds only the in-frame ones, with some missing. That table supplies the V and J calls and clone size; D and trimming were determined from the DNA. Of about 46,000 clones in the sample, 65% to 85% were seen once. The sequencing input was peripheral blood. The V and J genes are TRBV2 and TRBJ2-5, with D possibly matching TRBD2 (6 bases). This clonotype was sampled from an elderly woman with acute or convalescent COVID-19. The CDR3, as DNA: TGTGCCATCGCTAGGGACGGGAGACTAGAGACCCAGTACTTC. It translates to CAIARDGRLETQYF. The entire variable domain, with the rest obtained from reference TRBV2 and TRBJ2-5, is as follows: EPEVTQTPSHQVTQMGQEVILRCVPISNHLYFYWYRQILGQKVEFLVSFYNNEISEKSEIFDDQFSVERPDGSNFTLKIRSTKLEDSAMYFCAIARDGRLETQYFGPGTRLLVL.